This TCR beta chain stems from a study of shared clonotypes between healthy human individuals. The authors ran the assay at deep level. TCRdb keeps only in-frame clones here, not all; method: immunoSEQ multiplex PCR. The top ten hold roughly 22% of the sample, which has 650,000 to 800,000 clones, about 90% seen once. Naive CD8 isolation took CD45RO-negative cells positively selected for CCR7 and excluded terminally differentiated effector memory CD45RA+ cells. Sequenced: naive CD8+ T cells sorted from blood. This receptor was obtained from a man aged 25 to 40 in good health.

The CDR3 DNA is TGTGCCAGCTCCCTAAAGAGTCCCGGGAGAGGTGTAGAGGAGACCCAGTACTTC. Translation gives CASSLKSPGRGVEETQYF. The gene calls are TRBV21-1 and TRBJ2-5; the table's D gene call, TRBD2, was not cross checked with the DNA. TRBV21-1 is a recognized pseudogene. The CDR3 sequence is 18 residues long.